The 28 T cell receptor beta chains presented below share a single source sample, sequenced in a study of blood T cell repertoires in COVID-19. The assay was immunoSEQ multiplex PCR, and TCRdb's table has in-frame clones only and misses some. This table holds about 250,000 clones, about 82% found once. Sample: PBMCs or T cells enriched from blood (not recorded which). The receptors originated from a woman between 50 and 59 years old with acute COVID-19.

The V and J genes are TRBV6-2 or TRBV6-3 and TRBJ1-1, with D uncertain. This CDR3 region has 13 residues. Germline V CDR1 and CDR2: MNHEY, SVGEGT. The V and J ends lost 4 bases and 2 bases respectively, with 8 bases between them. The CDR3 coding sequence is TGTGCCAGCAGTTTATCGGTCAACACTGAAGCTTTCTTT. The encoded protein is CASSLSVNTEAFF.

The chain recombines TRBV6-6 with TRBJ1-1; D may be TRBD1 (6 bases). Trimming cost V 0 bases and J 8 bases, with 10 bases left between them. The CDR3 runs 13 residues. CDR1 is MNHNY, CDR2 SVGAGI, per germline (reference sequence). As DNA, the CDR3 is TGTGCCAGCAGTTACTCGCCCGGGACAGAAGCTTTCTTT. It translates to CASSYSPGTEAFF.

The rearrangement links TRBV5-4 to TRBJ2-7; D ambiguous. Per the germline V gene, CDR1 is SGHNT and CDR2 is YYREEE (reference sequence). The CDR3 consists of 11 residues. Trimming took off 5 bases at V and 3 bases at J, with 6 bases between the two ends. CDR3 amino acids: CASSYGYEQYF. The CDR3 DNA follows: TGTGCCAGCAGTTACGGCTACGAGCAGTACTTC.

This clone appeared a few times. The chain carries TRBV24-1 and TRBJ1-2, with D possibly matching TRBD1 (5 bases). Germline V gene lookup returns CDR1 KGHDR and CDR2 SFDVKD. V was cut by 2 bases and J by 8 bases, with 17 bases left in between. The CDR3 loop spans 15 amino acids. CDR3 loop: CATSDSGLNRYGYTF. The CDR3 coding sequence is TGTGCCACCAGTGATTCAGGGTTAAATCGGTACGGCTACACCTTC.

CDR3 protein: CANRAGTGNNYGYTF. The CDR3 coding sequence is TGTGCCAACAGGGCCGGGACAGGGAATAACTATGGCTACACCTTC. This chain connects TRBV10-3 to TRBJ1-2, with 9 bases that match TRBD1. Germline V gene data show CDR1 as ENHRY and CDR2 as SYGVKD. The CDR3 loop spans 15 amino acids. J was trimmed by 1 base and V by 10 bases; bases with no gene match: 10.

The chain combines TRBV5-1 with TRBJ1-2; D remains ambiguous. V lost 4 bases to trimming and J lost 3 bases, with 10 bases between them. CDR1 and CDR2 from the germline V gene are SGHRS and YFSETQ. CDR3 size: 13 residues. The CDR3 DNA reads TGCGCCAGCAGCACGAAGGGAGACTATGGCTACACCTTC. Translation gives CASSTKGDYGYTF.

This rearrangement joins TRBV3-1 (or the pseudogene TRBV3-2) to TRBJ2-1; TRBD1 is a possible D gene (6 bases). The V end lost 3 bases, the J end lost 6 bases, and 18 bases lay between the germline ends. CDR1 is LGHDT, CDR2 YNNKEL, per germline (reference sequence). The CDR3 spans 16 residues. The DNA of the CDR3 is TGTGCCAGCAGCCACGGACAGATACTCCCTTCCAATGAGCAGTTCTTC. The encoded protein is CASSHGQILPSNEQFF.

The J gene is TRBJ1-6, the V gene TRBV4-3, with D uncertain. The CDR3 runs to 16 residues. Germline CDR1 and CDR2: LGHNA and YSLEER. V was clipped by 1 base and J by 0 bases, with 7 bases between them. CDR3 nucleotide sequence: TGCGCCAGCAGCCAAGTGGCAAGCTCCTATAATTCACCCCTCCACTTT. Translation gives CASSQVASSYNSPLHF.

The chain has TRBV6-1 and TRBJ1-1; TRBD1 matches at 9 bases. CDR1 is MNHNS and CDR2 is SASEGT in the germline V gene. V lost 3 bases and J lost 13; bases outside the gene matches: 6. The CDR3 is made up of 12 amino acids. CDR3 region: CASSDPVGQGFF. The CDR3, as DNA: TGTGCCAGCAGTGACCCAGTGGGACAGGGTTTCTTT.

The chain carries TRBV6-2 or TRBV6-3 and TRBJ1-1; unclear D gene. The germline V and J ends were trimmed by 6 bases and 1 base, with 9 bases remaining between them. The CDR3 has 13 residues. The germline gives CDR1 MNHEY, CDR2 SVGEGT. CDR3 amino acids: CASSPGRNTEAFF. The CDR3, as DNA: TGTGCCAGCAGCCCCGGTCGGAACACTGAAGCTTTCTTT.

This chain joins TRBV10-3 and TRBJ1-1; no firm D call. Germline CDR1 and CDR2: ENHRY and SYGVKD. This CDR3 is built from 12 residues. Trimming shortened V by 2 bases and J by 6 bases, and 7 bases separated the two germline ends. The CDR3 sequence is CAISEGASEAFF. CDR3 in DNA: TGTGCCATCAGTGAGGGAGCATCTGAAGCTTTCTTT.

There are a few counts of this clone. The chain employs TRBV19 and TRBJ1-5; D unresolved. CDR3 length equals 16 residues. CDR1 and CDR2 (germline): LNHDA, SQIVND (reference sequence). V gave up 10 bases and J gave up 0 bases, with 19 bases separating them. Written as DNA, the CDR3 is TGTGCCACCGCGTCGGTAGCGGGTATTAGCAATCAGCCCCAGCATTTT. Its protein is CATASVAGISNQPQHF.

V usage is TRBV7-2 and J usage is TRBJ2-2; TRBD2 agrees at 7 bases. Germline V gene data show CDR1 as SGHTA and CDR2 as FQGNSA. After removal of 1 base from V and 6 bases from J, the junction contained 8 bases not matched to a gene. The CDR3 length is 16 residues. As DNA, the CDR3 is TGTGCCAGCAGCTTAGGTTCGGGGGGAGTCCCCGGGGAGCTGTTTTTT. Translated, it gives CASSLGSGGVPGELFF.

DNA for the CDR3: TGTGCCAGCAGCCCCAGAGGGGCGGGGGGGCCAAAAGAGACCCAGTACTTC. Encoded protein: CASSPRGAGGPKETQYF. The chain has TRBV7-8 and TRBJ2-5; 9 bases are shared with TRBD2. Germline V gives CDR1 SGHVS, CDR2 FQNEAQ. The ends lost 5 bases at V and 3 bases at J; junction bases unmatched: 13. The CDR3 sequence is 17 residues long. Combining the CDR3 with reference TRBV7-8 and TRBJ2-5 gives the whole variable domain GAGVSQSPRYKVAKRGQDVALRCDPISGHVSLFWYQQALGQGPEFLTYFQNEAQLDKSGLPSDRFFAERPEGSVSTLKIQRTQQEDSAVYLCASSPRGAGGPKETQYFGPGTRLLVL.

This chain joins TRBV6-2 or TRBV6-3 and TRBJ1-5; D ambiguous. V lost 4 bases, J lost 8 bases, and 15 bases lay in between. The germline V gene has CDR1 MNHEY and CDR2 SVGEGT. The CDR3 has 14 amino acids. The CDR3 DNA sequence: TGTGCCAGCAGTTTAGTTGAGGGCGCGGAGCCCCAGCATTTT. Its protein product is CASSLVEGAEPQHF.

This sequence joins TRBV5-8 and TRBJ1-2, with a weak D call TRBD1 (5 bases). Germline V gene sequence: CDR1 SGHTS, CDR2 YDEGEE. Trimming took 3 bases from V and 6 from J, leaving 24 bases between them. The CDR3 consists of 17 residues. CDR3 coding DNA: TGTGCCAGCAGCTGGCTGGCCAACGACCCAGGGCAAGATGGCTACACCTTC. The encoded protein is CASSWLANDPGQDGYTF.

In DNA form, the CDR3 reads TGTGCCAGCAGCCAAGTTGGGCTCCGTAGCACAGATACGCAGTATTTT. It specifies CASSQVGLRSTDTQYF. The rearrangement uses TRBV4-2 and TRBJ2-3; D gene uncertain. Trimming cost V 1 base and J 0 bases, with 11 bases left between them. Germline CDR1 LGHNA, CDR2 YNFKEQ. This CDR3 comprises 16 residues.

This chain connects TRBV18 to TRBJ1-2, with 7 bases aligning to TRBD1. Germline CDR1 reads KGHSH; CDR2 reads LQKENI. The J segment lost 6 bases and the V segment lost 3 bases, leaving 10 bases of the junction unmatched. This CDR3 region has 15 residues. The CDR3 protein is CASSPYRGSENGYTF. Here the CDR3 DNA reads TGTGCCAGCTCACCTTACAGGGGTTCGGAAAATGGCTACACCTTC.

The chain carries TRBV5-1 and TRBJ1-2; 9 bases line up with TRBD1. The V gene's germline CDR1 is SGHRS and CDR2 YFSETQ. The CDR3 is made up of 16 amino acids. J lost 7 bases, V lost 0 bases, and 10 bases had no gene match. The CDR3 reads CASSLGFSGQGSGYTF. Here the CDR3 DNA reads TGCGCCAGCAGCTTGGGGTTCTCGGGACAGGGCTCTGGCTACACCTTC.

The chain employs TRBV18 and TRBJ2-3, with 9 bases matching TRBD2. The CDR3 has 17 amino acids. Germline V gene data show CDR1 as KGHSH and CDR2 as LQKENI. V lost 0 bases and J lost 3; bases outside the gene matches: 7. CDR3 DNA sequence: TGTGCCAGCTCACCACCATGGGGTAGCGGGGGTACAGATACGCAGTATTTT. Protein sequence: CASSPPWGSGGTDTQYF.

CDR3 DNA sequence: TGTGCCAGCAGCCTACTAGCGGGGGGGCCAAATGAGCAGTTCTTC. It yields the protein CASSLLAGGPNEQFF. The chain combines TRBV6-4 with TRBJ2-1, with 13 positions matching TRBD2. The ends lost 6 bases at V and 7 bases at J; junction bases unmatched: 6. Germline assignment: CDR1 MRHNA and CDR2 SNTAGT. CDR3 length: 15 amino acids.

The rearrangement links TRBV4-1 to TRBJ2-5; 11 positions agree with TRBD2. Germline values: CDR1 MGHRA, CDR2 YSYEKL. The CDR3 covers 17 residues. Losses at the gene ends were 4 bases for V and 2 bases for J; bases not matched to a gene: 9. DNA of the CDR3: TGCGCCAGCAGCCCGACCCCGGGACTAGCGGCTCAAGAGACCCAGTACTTC. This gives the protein CASSPTPGLAAQETQYF.

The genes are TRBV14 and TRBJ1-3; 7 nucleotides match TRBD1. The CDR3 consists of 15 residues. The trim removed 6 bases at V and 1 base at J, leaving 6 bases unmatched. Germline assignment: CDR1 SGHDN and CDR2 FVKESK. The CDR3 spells CASSTGQTSGNTIYF. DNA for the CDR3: TGTGCCAGCAGTACGGGACAGACATCTGGAAACACCATATATTTT.

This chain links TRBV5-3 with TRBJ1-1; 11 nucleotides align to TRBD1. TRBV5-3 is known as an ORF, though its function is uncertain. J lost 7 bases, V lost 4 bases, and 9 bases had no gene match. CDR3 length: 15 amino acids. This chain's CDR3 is CARSPRTGGEGEAFF. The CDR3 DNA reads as TGTGCCAGAAGCCCAAGGACAGGGGGCGAGGGTGAAGCTTTCTTT.

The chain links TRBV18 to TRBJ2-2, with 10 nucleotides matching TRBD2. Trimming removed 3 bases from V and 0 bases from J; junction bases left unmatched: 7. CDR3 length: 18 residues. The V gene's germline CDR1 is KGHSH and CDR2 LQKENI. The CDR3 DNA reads TGTGCCAGCTCACCGGTTGCTAGCGGGGGAACGAACACCGGGGAGCTGTTTTTT. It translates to CASSPVASGGTNTGELFF.

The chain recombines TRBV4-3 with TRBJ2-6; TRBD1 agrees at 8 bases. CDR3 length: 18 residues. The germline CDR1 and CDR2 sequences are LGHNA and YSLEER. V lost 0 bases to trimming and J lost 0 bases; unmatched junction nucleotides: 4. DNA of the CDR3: TGCGCCAGCAGCCAAGAGGCAGGGGGCCCCTCTGGGGCCAACGTCCTGACTTTC. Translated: CASSQEAGGPSGANVLTF.

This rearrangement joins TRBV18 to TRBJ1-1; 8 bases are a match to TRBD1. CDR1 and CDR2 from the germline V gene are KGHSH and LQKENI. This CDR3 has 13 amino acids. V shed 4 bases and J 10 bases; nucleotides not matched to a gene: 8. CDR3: CASSLRGQGGAFF. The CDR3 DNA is TGTGCCAGCTCACTTCGAGGACAGGGTGGAGCTTTCTTT.

In nucleotides, the CDR3 is TGTGCCGGGGGGAGGGGATCCGTGAACACTGAAGCTTTCTTT. Translating it yields CAGGRGSVNTEAFF. The chain has TRBV21-1 and TRBJ1-1. TRBV21-1 is a pseudogene locus. There are 14 residues in the CDR3.